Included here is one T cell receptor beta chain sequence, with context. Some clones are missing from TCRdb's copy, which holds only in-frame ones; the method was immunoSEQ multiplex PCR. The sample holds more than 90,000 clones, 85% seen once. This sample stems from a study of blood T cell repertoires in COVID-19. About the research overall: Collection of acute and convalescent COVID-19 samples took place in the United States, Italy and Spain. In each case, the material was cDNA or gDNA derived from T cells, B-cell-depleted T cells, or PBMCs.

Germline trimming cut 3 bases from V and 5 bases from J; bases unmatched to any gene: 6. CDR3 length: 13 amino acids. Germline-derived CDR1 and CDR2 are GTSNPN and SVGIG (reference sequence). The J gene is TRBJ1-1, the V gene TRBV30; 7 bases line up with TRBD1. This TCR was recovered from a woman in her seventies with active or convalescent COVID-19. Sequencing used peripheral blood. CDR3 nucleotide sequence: TGTGCCTGGAGGCCGACAGGGAGAACTGAAGCTTTCTTT. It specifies CAWRPTGRTEAFF.